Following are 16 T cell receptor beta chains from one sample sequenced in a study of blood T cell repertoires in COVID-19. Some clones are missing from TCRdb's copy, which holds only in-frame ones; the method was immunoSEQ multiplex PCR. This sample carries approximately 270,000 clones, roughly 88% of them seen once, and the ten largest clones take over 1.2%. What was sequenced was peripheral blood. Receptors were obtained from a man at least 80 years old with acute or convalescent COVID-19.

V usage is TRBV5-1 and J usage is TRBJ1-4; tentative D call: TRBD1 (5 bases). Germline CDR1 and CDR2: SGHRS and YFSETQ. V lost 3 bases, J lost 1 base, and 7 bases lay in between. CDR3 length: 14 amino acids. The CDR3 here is CASSSGLTNEKLFF. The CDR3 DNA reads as TGCGCCAGCAGCTCAGGGCTAACTAATGAAAAACTGTTTTTT.

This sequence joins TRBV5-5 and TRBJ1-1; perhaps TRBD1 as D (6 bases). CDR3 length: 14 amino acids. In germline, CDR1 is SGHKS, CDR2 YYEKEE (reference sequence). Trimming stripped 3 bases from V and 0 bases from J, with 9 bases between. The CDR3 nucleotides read TGTGCCAGCAGCTGGGAGGGGGTGAACACTGAAGCTTTCTTT. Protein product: CASSWEGVNTEAFF.

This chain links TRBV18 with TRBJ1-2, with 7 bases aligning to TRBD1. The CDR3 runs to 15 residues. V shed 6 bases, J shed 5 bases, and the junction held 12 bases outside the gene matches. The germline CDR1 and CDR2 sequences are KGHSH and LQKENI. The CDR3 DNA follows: TGTGCCAGCTCTACAGACAGGGAGACTCCATATGGCTACACCTTC. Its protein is CASSTDRETPYGYTF.

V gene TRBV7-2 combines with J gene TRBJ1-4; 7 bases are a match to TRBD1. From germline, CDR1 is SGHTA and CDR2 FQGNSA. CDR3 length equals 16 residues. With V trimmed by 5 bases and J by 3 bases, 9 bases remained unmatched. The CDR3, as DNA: TGTGCCAGCAGCCGGGACAGTACTGGGGCTAATGAAAAACTGTTTTTT. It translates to CASSRDSTGANEKLFF.

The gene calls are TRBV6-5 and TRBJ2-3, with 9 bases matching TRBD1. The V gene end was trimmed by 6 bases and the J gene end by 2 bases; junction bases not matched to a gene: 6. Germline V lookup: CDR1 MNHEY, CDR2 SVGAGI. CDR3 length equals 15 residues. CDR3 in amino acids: CASRLGQGVTDTQYF. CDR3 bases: TGTGCCAGCAGGTTGGGACAGGGAGTCACAGATACGCAGTATTTT.

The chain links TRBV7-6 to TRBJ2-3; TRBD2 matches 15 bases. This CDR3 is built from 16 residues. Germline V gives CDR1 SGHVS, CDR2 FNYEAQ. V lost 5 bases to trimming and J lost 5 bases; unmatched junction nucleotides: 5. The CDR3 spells CASSQGLAGGQDTQYF. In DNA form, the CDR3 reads TGTGCCAGCAGCCAAGGACTAGCGGGAGGGCAAGATACGCAGTATTTT.

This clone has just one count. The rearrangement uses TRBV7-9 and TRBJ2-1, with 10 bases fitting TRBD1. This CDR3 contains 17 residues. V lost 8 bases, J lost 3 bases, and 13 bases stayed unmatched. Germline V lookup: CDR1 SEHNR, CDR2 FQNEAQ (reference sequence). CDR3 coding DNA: TGTGCCAGCTCCTTTTCCCCGGGACAGGGGAACTACAATGAGCAGTTCTTC. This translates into CASSFSPGQGNYNEQFF.

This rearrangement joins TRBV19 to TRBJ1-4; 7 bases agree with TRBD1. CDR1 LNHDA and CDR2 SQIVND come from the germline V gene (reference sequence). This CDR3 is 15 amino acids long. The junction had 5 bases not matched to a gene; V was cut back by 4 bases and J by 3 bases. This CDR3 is CASSRGTASNEKLFF. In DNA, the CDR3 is TGTGCCAGTAGTAGGGGGACAGCTTCTAATGAAAAACTGTTTTTT.

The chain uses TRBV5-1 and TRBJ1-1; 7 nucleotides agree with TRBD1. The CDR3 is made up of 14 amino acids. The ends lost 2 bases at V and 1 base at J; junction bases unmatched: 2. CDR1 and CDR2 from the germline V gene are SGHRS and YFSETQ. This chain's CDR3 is CASSFRTGNTEAFF. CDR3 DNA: TGCGCCAGCAGCTTCAGGACAGGGAACACTGAAGCTTTCTTT.

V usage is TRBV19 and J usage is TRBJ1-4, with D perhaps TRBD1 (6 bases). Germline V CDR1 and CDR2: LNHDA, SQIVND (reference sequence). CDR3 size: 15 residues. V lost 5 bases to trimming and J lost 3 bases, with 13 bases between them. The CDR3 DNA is TGTGCCAGTAGTGTCCAGGGGCTATCTAATGAAAAACTGTTTTTT. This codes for CASSVQGLSNEKLFF.

CDR3 in amino acids: CASSQRRGLANEKLFF. Here the CDR3 DNA reads TGTGCCAGCAGCCAACGAAGGGGGCTAGCTAATGAAAAACTGTTTTTT. The V call is TRBV3-1 (or the pseudogene TRBV3-2), the J call TRBJ1-4, with 7 bases fitting TRBD1. CDR1 is LGHDT and CDR2 is YNNKEL in the germline V gene (reference sequence). The length of the CDR3 is 16 residues. V shed 2 bases and J 3 bases; nucleotides not matched to a gene: 6.

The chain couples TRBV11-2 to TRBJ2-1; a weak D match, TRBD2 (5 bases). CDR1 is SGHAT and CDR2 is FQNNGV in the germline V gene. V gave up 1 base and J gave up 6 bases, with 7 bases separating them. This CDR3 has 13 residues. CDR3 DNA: TGTGCCAGCAGCTTAGCTGGACTCAATGAGCAGTTCTTC. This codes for CASSLAGLNEQFF.

The CDR3 reads CASRALDGTPNTEAFF. Written as DNA, the CDR3 is TGTGCCAGCCGAGCTTTGGACGGGACACCGAACACTGAAGCTTTCTTT. The chain carries TRBV27 and TRBJ1-1; perhaps TRBD1 as D (6 bases). The CDR3 contains 16 residues. Trimming took off 8 bases at V and 1 base at J, with 20 bases between the two ends. Germline assignment: CDR1 MNHEY and CDR2 SMNVEV (reference sequence).

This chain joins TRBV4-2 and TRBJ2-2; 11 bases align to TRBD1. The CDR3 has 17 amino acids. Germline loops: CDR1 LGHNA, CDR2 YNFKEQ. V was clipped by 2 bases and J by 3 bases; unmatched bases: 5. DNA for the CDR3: TGTGCCAGCAGCCAACTTGGGACAGGGGGAGACACCGGGGAGCTGTTTTTT. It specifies CASSQLGTGGDTGELFF.

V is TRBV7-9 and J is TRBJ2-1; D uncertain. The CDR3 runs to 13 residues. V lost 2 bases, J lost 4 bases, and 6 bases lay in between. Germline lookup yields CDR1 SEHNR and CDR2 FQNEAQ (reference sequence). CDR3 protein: CASSLTEYNEQFF. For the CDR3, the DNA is TGTGCCAGCAGCTTAACAGAATACAATGAGCAGTTCTTC.

CDR3 nucleotide sequence: TGTGCCAGCAGTTACTCCCTCTACGAGCAGTACTTC. Amino acid sequence: CASSYSLYEQYF. The J gene is TRBJ2-7, the V gene TRBV6-6; unclear D gene. The CDR3 runs to 12 residues. V lost 0 bases and J lost 3, with 3 bases in between. Germline-derived CDR1 and CDR2 are MNHNY and SVGAGI (reference sequence).